Below, one TCR beta chain is given with its context. Its antigen is as yet unknown. The entry originates in a study of cytomegalovirus exposure and HLA in healthy donors. Regarding the study as a whole: Later genetic work tied a missense DCLRE1C variant to beta-chain V and J trimming. Later, TCR association rates were found to vary by HLA locus, highest for DRB1 and lowest for HLA-C.

This PCR relied on a set of 60 Vbeta primers and 13 Jbeta primers. The protocol was immunoSEQ multiplex PCR, while the TCRdb copy is restricted to in-frame clones and leaves out a portion. The sample has some 150,000 clones, roughly 75% seen once. This CDR3 has 13 residues. From germline, CDR1 is MRHNA and CDR2 SNTAGT. V lost 6 bases and J 1 base, leaving 9 bases between the germline ends. Sequenced: PBMCs. The clonotype comes from a man between 35 and 55 years old in good health and CMV-seronegative. The genes are TRBV6-4 and TRBJ1-1; D perhaps matches TRBD1 (5 bases). CDR3 sequence: CASSETGNTEAFF. The CDR3 DNA is TGTGCCAGCAGCGAAACAGGGAACACTGAAGCTTTCTTT.